This is a list of T cell receptor beta chains from one sample in a study of blood T cell repertoires in COVID-19. The assay was immunoSEQ multiplex PCR, and TCRdb's table has in-frame clones only and misses some. The sample comprises over 600,000 clones, 70% to 90% of which are singletons, and about 0.24% rests with the top ten. The specimen sequenced was peripheral blood. These receptor sequences come from a woman between 18 and 30 years old with acute or convalescent COVID-19. Both conserved end residues are part of each CDR3. A D gene is named only where the DNA matches it firmly. Only some rows state a clone size, as once, few, many or a class for expanded clones.

clone_size | j_call | d_call | v_call | cdr3_nt | cdr3_aa
many | TRBJ1-2 | TRBD1 | TRBV9 | TGTGCCAGCACCGCACCCCGGACAGGCGGACCTTATGGCTACACCTTC | CASTAPRTGGPYGYTF
NA | TRBJ1-4 | NA | TRBV6-5 | TGTGCCAGCAGCGTGGGGCCCGCGGGGGATGAAAAACTGTTTTTT | CASSVGPAGDEKLFF
NA | TRBJ1-3 | NA | TRBV2 | TGTGCCAGCAGACAAACACAGGTTAACTCTGGAAACACCATATATTTT | CASRQTQVNSGNTIYF
NA | TRBJ1-2 | NA | TRBV4-3 | TGCGCCAGCAGCCATCACACCAATGGCTACACCTTC | CASSHHTNGYTF
NA | TRBJ2-2 | TRBD2 | TRBV27 | TGTGCCAGCAGTATGACTAGCGGGGGGGCCGGGGAGCTGTTTTTT | CASSMTSGGAGELFF
NA | TRBJ1-2 | NA | TRBV21-1 | TGTGCCAGCAGCAAAAGGAAAATAGAGGGTGGCTTTGCTAACTATGGCTACACCTTC | CASSKRKIEGGFANYGYTF
NA | TRBJ1-1 | NA | TRBV21-1 | TGTGCCAGCTGGATTACGGACAGGGACACTGAAGCTTTCTTT | CASWITDRDTEAFF
NA | TRBJ1-1 | TRBD1 | TRBV5-1 | TGCGCCAGCAGCATCCGACAGGGTACCTCTGAAGCTTTCTTT | CASSIRQGTSEAFF
once | TRBJ1-5 | NA | TRBV30 | TGTGCCTGGAGTAGGGCGGGACTTCTTCTCGATAGCAATCAGCCCCAGCATTTT | CAWSRAGLLLDSNQPQHF
NA | TRBJ2-7 | TRBD1 | TRBV5-1 | TGCGCCAGCAGCTTGGGGCAGGGGGCCAGCTACGAGCAGTACTTC | CASSLGQGASYEQYF
once | TRBJ1-2 | NA | TRBV6-5 | TGTGCCAGCAGTTACAGTGACAGGAACTATGGCTACACCTTC | CASSYSDRNYGYTF
NA | TRBJ2-5 | TRBD1 | TRBV29-1 | TGCAGCGTGGGACAGGGTAAAGAGACCCAGTACTTC | CSVGQGKETQYF
NA | TRBJ2-4 | NA | TRBV29-1 | TGCAGCGTTGGGGACAACAAAAACATTCAGTACTTC | CSVGDNKNIQYF
NA | TRBJ1-1 | TRBD1 | TRBV7-9 | TGTGCCAGCAGCCAGGGACAGAAGGGGATGAACACTGAAGCTTTCTTT | CASSQGQKGMNTEAFF
NA | TRBJ1-5 | NA | TRBV6-6 | TGTGCCAGCAGTTACGGACAGTTTAGCAATCAGCCCCAGCATTTT | CASSYGQFSNQPQHF
NA | TRBJ1-6 | NA | TRBV6-6 | TGTGCCAGCAGTTACTCGAGGGAGAATGTCCACTTT | CASSYSRENVHF
NA | TRBJ1-4 | NA | TRBV7-9 | TGTGCCAGCAGCTTCCTGGAAGGGGTTGGAACTAATGAAAAACTGTTTTTT | CASSFLEGVGTNEKLFF
NA | TRBJ1-2 | NA | TRBV19 | TGTGCCAGTTCAAACTCCCCCGGACGGGGATTCTATGGCTACACCTTC | CASSNSPGRGFYGYTF
NA | TRBJ1-3 | NA | TRBV11-2 | TGTGCCAGCAGCTTAGCTACGGGAAACACCATATATTTT | CASSLATGNTIYF
NA | TRBJ2-3 | NA | TRBV5-1 | TGCGCCAGCAGCTTGGGTGGCGGGGCAGAAACGCAGTATTTT | CASSLGGGAETQYF
once | TRBJ1-5 | NA | TRBV6-6 | TGTGCCAGCAGTTACCCAGACTCTTCTATACGACCCCAGCATTTT | CASSYPDSSIRPQHF
few | TRBJ1-4 | NA | TRBV4-3 | TGCGCCAGCAGCCAAGATCAGGGTTCGGGTGAAAAACTGTTTTTT | CASSQDQGSGEKLFF
once | TRBJ1-1 | NA | TRBV5-1 | TGCGCCAGCAGCTTGATGAGGAGCACTGAAGCTTTCTTT | CASSLMRSTEAFF
NA | TRBJ1-2 | NA | TRBV7-3 | TGTGCCAGCAGCCCAAGCGGCATCTATGGCTACACCTTC | CASSPSGIYGYTF
NA | TRBJ2-4 | NA | TRBV27 | TGTGCCAGCAGTTTCTACAGGGTTCCAGCCAAAAACATTCAGTACTTC | CASSFYRVPAKNIQYF
NA | TRBJ2-3 | TRBD1 | TRBV5-1 | TGCGCCAGCAGCGGACGGGACAGGGGGGACACGCAGTATTTT | CASSGRDRGDTQYF
NA | TRBJ1-1 | TRBD1 | TRBV6-2/TRBV6-3 | TGTGCCAGCAGTTCCGACAGGGGGTCAGTAGCTTTCTTT | CASSSDRGSVAFF
NA | TRBJ1-1 | TRBD1 | TRBV19 | TGTGCCAGTAGTATTGACTTCAGGGGGACTGAAGCTTTCTTT | CASSIDFRGTEAFF
NA | TRBJ2-5 | TRBD2 | TRBV12-3/TRBV12-4 | TGTGCCAGCAGTTTTGCGGGGGGCGAGACCCAGTACTTC | CASSFAGGETQYF
NA | TRBJ2-7 | NA | TRBV7-2 | TGTGCCAGCAGCCCACCGGGAGCCTACGAGCAGTACTTC | CASSPPGAYEQYF
NA | TRBJ2-2 | NA | TRBV2 | TGTGCCAGCATTACTCGGGGTGGCACCGGGGAGCTGTTTTTT | CASITRGGTGELFF
NA | TRBJ1-1 | NA | TRBV9 | TGTGCCAGCAGCGTAGAGGGGGATGAAGCTTTCTTT | CASSVEGDEAFF
once | TRBJ2-7 | TRBD2 | TRBV2 | TGTGCCAGCAAGAAGCGGGGCACCTACGAGCAGTACTTC | CASKKRGTYEQYF
NA | TRBJ2-3 | TRBD2 | TRBV2 | TGTGCCAGCGTGGGCGCTAGCGGGGTTCTAAGCACAGATACGCAGTATTTT | CASVGASGVLSTDTQYF
few | TRBJ1-1 | NA | TRBV6-6 | TGTGCCAGCAGTTACTCTGCGTCAGGGGTCACTGAAGCTTTCTTT | CASSYSASGVTEAFF
NA | TRBJ1-1 | NA | TRBV6-2/TRBV6-3 | TGTGCCAGCAGTTACTCGACCGGACGTGTGACAGCGAACACTGAAGCTTTCTTT | CASSYSTGRVTANTEAFF
NA | TRBJ1-1 | NA | TRBV5-1 | TGCGCCAGCAGCTTGGGAGAGGCTGTGAACACTGAAGCTTTCTTT | CASSLGEAVNTEAFF
few | TRBJ1-2 | TRBD1 | TRBV5-6 | TGTGCCAGCAGCAGCCCTGAGGGGGCTGGCTATGGCTACACCTTC | CASSSPEGAGYGYTF
NA | TRBJ2-7 | NA | TRBV7-9 | TGTGCCAGCAGCTTAGATAAGGGGTTGGACACCCCCTACGAGCAGTACTTC | CASSLDKGLDTPYEQYF
NA | TRBJ2-7 | TRBD2 | TRBV30 | TGTGCCTGGTCTAGCGGGGGGGCCGAGCAGTACTTC | CAWSSGGAEQYF
NA | TRBJ1-2 | TRBD1 | TRBV5-1 | TGCGCCAGCAGCGCAGGATCACAGGGGGCCTATGGCTACACCTTC | CASSAGSQGAYGYTF
NA | TRBJ1-5 | NA | TRBV19 | TGTGCCAGTAGTCAGGGCAATCAGCCCCAGCATTTT | CASSQGNQPQHF
once | TRBJ1-1 | NA | TRBV6-2/TRBV6-3 | TGTGCCAGCAGTTACTCGACGCTCAGGCAAGCTTTCTTT | CASSYSTLRQAFF
NA | TRBJ2-3 | NA | TRBV5-4 | TGTGCCAGCAGCTCCCAGGCGGGCGCCAGCACAGATACGCAGTATTTT | CASSSQAGASTDTQYF
NA | TRBJ2-1 | NA | TRBV3-1/TRBV3-2 | TGTGCCAGCAGCCAGAACAGGGAAACGAGCGGTGAGCAGTTCTTC | CASSQNRETSGEQFF